The clone carrying this T cell receptor beta chain has a count of ten or more. What it recognizes is unknown. Scientists made TCR beta libraries using quantitative 5'-RACE with molecular barcodes. TCRdb independently ran MiXCR on the 5' RACE reads; one entry per CDR3 protein. The sample carries hundreds of thousands of distinct CDR3 sequences, around 9.1% recorded once. Between the trimmed V and J ends, which lost 5 bases and 0 bases, there was a span of 15 bases. Germline V gene lookup returns CDR1 SEHNR and CDR2 FQNEAQ (reference sequence). This CDR3 has 16 residues. These data come from a study of CD8 T cells in ankylosing spondylitis. Whole-study findings and limits: Roughly eight highly homologous variants made up a TCR beta motif that seemed to typify ankylosing spondylitis blood.

The J gene is TRBJ2-3, the V gene TRBV7-9; the D gene is possibly TRBD1 (6 bases). This clonotype was obtained from a male donor with ankylosing spondylitis or in good health (not recorded which). The specimen sequenced was blood, either unsorted or a sorted T cell fraction (not recorded which). CDR3 sequence: CASSLSGTPSTDTQYF. CDR3 nucleotides: TGTGCCAGCAGCCTCTCCGGGACACCTAGCACAGATACGCAGTATTTT.